The source of this T cell receptor beta chain is a study of T cell changes during pregnancy in multiple sclerosis. CDR3 length equals 15 residues. Trimming took 1 base from V and 5 from J; bases not matched to a gene: 7. Germline CDR1 and CDR2: KGHSH and LQKENI. The repertoire was sequenced with immunoSEQ multiplex PCR; TCRdb's copy has only in-frame clones and lacks some. The table has fewer than 65,000 clones, roughly nine tenths seen once; the top ten hold 0.7% to 0.8%. The V call is TRBV18, the J call TRBJ2-7; 8 bases align to TRBD1. This specimen was CD4+ T cells from peripheral blood mononuclear cells, taken in the first trimester of pregnancy. The sequence came from a female donor with multiple sclerosis, enrolled in a pregnancy study. The CDR3 here is CASSPLRDRGHEQYF. Here the CDR3 DNA reads TGTGCCAGCTCACCACTGCGAGACAGGGGCCACGAGCAGTACTTC.